These T cell receptor beta chains were read from a single sample in a study of response to subunit inactivated influenza vaccine. Each CDR3 protein is one row after TCRdb ran MiXCR on the RT-PCR reads. The sample has 710,000 or so distinct CDR3 sequences, approximately 14% seen once. Specimen: PBMCs from blood, collected roughly 13 days after vaccination. The receptors were sampled from a middle-aged man who received an inactivated influenza vaccine. Both conserved end residues are part of each CDR3. A D gene is named only where the DNA matches it firmly. Expanded clones get a size class; other rows say once, few or many, or leave the size out.

j_gene,v_gene,d_gene,abundance,CDR3aa,CDR3nt
TRBJ2-1,TRBV5-1,.,few,CASSFEKTYNEQFF,TGCGCCAGCAGCTTTGAAAAAACCTACAATGAGCAGTTCTTC
TRBJ1-1,TRBV6-2/TRBV6-3,.,few,CASSYSYGGLNTEAFF,TGTGCCAGCAGTTACTCTTACGGTGGCCTGAACACTGAAGCTTTCTTT
TRBJ2-5,TRBV20-1,.,few,CSAGSLQETQYF,TGCAGTGCAGGCAGCCTCCAAGAGACCCAGTACTTC
TRBJ2-1,TRBV3-1,.,few,CASSPRGDYNEQFF,TGTGCCAGCAGCCCGAGAGGGGATTACAATGAGCAGTTCTTC
TRBJ2-3,TRBV18,TRBD1,.,CASSPPVGTGTDTQYF,TGTGCCAGCTCACCACCTGTCGGGACAGGCACAGATACGCAGTATTTT
TRBJ2-1,TRBV27,.,few,CASSFPPGPPTEQFF,TGTGCCAGCAGTTTCCCCCCCGGTCCGCCAACGGAGCAGTTCTTC
TRBJ2-1,TRBV30,TRBD2,.,CAWNPAGGYNEQFF,TGTGCCTGGAACCCGGCGGGGGGTTACAATGAGCAGTTCTTC
TRBJ2-2,TRBV12-3/TRBV12-4,TRBD2,many,CASSFLAGSTPGELFF,TGTGCCAGCAGTTTCCTAGCGGGATCGACTCCCGGGGAGCTGTTTTTT
TRBJ2-5,TRBV20-1,.,.,CSARTGAEETQYF,TGCAGTGCTAGGACTGGAGCGGAAGAGACCCAGTACTTC
TRBJ2-5,TRBV7-1,TRBD2,once,CASSPGLAGTLQYF,TGTGCCAGCAGCCCTGGGCTAGCGGGCACCCTCCAGTACTTC
TRBJ2-3,TRBV11-2,.,few,CASSLFLGEADYTDTQYF,TGTGCCAGCAGCTTATTCTTGGGGGAGGCCGATTACACAGATACGCAGTATTTT
TRBJ1-1,TRBV20-1,.,few,CSARAVMNTEAFF,TGCAGTGCTAGAGCGGTGATGAACACTGAAGCTTTCTTT
TRBJ2-7,TRBV7-9,TRBD1,.,CASSTFRGSPYEQYF,TGTGCCAGCAGCACATTCAGGGGGTCTCCCTACGAGCAGTACTTC
TRBJ2-7,TRBV7-2,.,few,CASSSLTVTYYEQYF,TGTGCCAGCAGCTCCCTGACAGTAACCTACTACGAGCAGTACTTC
TRBJ2-7,TRBV10-3,.,few,CAISEPASNEQYF,TGTGCCATCAGTGAGCCGGCTTCAAACGAGCAGTACTTC
TRBJ1-3,TRBV7-9,TRBD1,few,CASSSGTVTSGNTIYF,TGTGCCAGCAGCTCTGGGACAGTTACCTCTGGAAACACCATATATTTT
TRBJ2-3,TRBV14,.,few,CASSQDILFTDTQYF,TGTGCCAGCAGCCAAGATATCCTATTCACAGATACGCAGTATTTT
TRBJ2-7,TRBV7-2,.,.,CASTMGMSSYEQYF,TGTGCCAGCACCATGGGTATGAGCTCCTACGAGCAGTACTTC
TRBJ2-1,TRBV6-1,TRBD2,.,CASSGGGQPGLAEQFF,TGTGCCAGCAGTGGGGGAGGACAGCCGGGACTAGCGGAGCAGTTCTTC
TRBJ2-4,TRBV20-1,.,.,CSASRSIKNIQYF,TGCAGTGCTTCCCGGAGTATCAAAAACATTCAGTACTTC
TRBJ2-5,TRBV14,.,few,CASSQDSIWGREETQYF,TGTGCCAGCAGCCAAGACTCGATTTGGGGGCGCGAAGAGACCCAGTACTTC
TRBJ1-5,TRBV6-2/TRBV6-3,.,.,CASSYSVLDNQPQHF,TGTGCCAGCAGTTACTCAGTGTTGGACAATCAGCCCCAGCATTTT
TRBJ2-2,TRBV7-2,.,few,CASSPRGDNTGELFF,TGTGCCAGCAGCCCAAGAGGGGATAACACCGGGGAGCTGTTTTTT
TRBJ2-3,TRBV20-1,TRBD2,many,CSANGLAGGESTDTQYF,TGCAGTGCTAATGGGCTAGCGGGGGGCGAAAGCACAGATACGCAGTATTTT
TRBJ2-5,TRBV7-9,TRBD2,.,CASSLAREGQETQYF,TGTGCCAGCAGCTTGGCGCGGGAGGGGCAAGAGACCCAGTACTTC
TRBJ2-2,TRBV14,TRBD1,.,CASSARDRGETGELFF,TGTGCCAGCAGCGCCCGGGACAGGGGTGAAACCGGGGAGCTGTTTTTT
TRBJ2-7,TRBV29-1,TRBD2,many,CSVELAGEIYEQYF,TGCAGCGTTGAACTAGCGGGGGAGATCTACGAGCAGTACTTC
TRBJ2-1,TRBV19,.,few,CASSISPGSHNEQFF,TGTGCCAGTAGTATTTCCCCAGGGTCCCACAATGAGCAGTTCTTC
TRBJ1-5,TRBV12-3/TRBV12-4,.,few,CASSFNRAGTWAHQPQHF,TGTGCCAGCAGTTTTAACCGGGCCGGAACTTGGGCCCATCAGCCCCAGCATTTT
TRBJ2-3,TRBV14,.,.,CASSQDKNWQGWDTQYF,TGTGCCAGCAGCCAAGATAAGAATTGGCAGGGATGGGATACGCAGTATTTT
TRBJ2-1,TRBV27,.,.,CASSTRPSSGSYNEQFF,TGTGCCAGCAGTACCCGACCATCTTCCGGCTCCTACAATGAGCAGTTCTTC
TRBJ2-7,TRBV5-1,TRBD2,many,CASSMNAGTSGTLYEQYF,TGCGCCAGCAGCATGAATGCCGGGACTAGCGGGACCCTCTACGAGCAGTACTTC
TRBJ1-2,TRBV6-2/TRBV6-3,TRBD1,.,CASTEGARNGYTF,TGTGCCAGCACTGAGGGGGCGCGTAATGGCTACACCTTC
TRBJ2-7,TRBV7-2,.,few,CASSPNTFGELPYEQYF,TGTGCCAGCAGCCCAAATACTTTTGGGGAACTACCCTACGAGCAGTACTTC
TRBJ1-4,TRBV5-1,.,few,CASRSGNEKLFF,TGCGCCAGCAGGAGTGGTAATGAAAAACTGTTTTTT
TRBJ2-5,TRBV4-1,TRBD1,.,CASSQATGEETQYF,TGCGCCAGCAGCCAAGCCACAGGGGAAGAGACCCAGTACTTC
TRBJ2-3,TRBV20-1,TRBD2,few,CSAKFLAGADTQYF,TGCAGTGCCAAGTTTCTAGCGGGGGCAGATACGCAGTATTTT
TRBJ2-7,TRBV28,.,.,CASSKPGTYEQYF,TGTGCCAGCAGTAAACCGGGTACCTACGAGCAGTACTTC
TRBJ1-2,TRBV20-1,.,.,CTPIIQGVHYGYTF,TGCACCCCAATTATTCAGGGTGTTCACTATGGCTACACCTTC
TRBJ2-2,TRBV5-1,.,.,CARPTGHGELFF,TGCGCCAGACCGACAGGTCACGGGGAGCTGTTTTTT
TRBJ1-1,TRBV11-3,TRBD1,.,CASSLTDRPPGGDTEAFF,TGTGCCAGCAGCTTAACGGACCGGCCCCCAGGGGGAGACACTGAAGCTTTCTTT
TRBJ2-3,TRBV12-3/TRBV12-4,TRBD2,many,CASSLGGGLTDTQYF,TGTGCCAGCAGTTTAGGGGGGGGTCTAACAGATACGCAGTATTTT
TRBJ2-5,TRBV4-1,TRBD2,few,CASSQDWPGGGPREETQYF,TGCGCCAGCAGCCAAGATTGGCCTGGCGGGGGGCCGAGGGAGGAGACCCAGTACTTC
TRBJ2-7,TRBV5-4,TRBD1,.,CASNPGQNSYEQYF,TGTGCCAGCAACCCGGGACAGAATTCCTACGAGCAGTACTTC
TRBJ2-3,TRBV5-1,.,few,CASSLERQTRVPDTQYF,TGCGCCAGCAGCTTGGAAAGACAGACCCGCGTCCCAGATACGCAGTATTTT
TRBJ2-1,TRBV11-2,TRBD2,.,CASMRLAGGRYNEQFF,TGTGCCAGCATGCGACTAGCGGGGGGTCGATACAATGAGCAGTTCTTC
TRBJ2-1,TRBV10-2,TRBD2,.,CVSTFPGGAWNEQFF,TGCGTCAGCACGTTCCCCGGGGGGGCTTGGAATGAGCAGTTCTTC
TRBJ1-3,TRBV3-1,.,few,CASSLGTHSGNTIYF,TGTGCCAGCAGCCTCGGGACTCACTCTGGAAACACCATATATTTT
TRBJ1-5,TRBV24-1,.,few,CATSWGLNQPQHF,TGTGCCACCTCATGGGGCCTCAATCAGCCCCAGCATTTT
TRBJ1-1,TRBV6-5,.,few,CASRYGSGSPFEAFF,TGTGCCAGCAGGTACGGGTCGGGGAGTCCCTTTGAAGCTTTCTTT
TRBJ2-3,TRBV27,.,.,CASSQEHPGKVSTDTQYF,TGTGCCAGCAGCCAAGAACACCCTGGGAAGGTCAGCACAGATACGCAGTATTTT
TRBJ2-3,TRBV12-3/TRBV12-4,.,.,CASSRSDGTDTQYF,TGTGCCAGCAGCCGGTCGGATGGCACAGATACGCAGTATTTT
TRBJ2-1,TRBV24-1,.,.,CATSERGAEQFF,TGTGCCACCAGTGAAAGGGGGGCTGAGCAGTTCTTC
TRBJ2-5,TRBV5-1,TRBD2,.,CASSVAGGYQETQYF,TGCGCCAGCAGCGTAGCGGGGGGGTACCAAGAGACCCAGTACTTC
TRBJ2-7,TRBV12-3/TRBV12-4,.,many,CASSPDIPGSAYF,TGTGCCAGCAGCCCGGATATCCCGGGATCCGCGTACTTC
TRBJ1-2,TRBV29-1,.,few,CSAIDSGYTF,TGCAGCGCTATTGACAGCGGCTACACCTTC